This record covers a single TCR beta chain. Measured with immunoSEQ multiplex PCR; TCRdb has only the in-frame clones, and not every one. Of over 120,000 clones listed, around nine tenths are singletons. The data derive from a study of T cell responses to AZD1222 COVID-19 vaccine. CDR3 length: 16 residues. The germline V gene encodes CDR1 KGHDR and CDR2 SFDVKD. The V gene end was trimmed by 3 bases and the J gene end by 7 bases; junction bases not matched to a gene: 10. The source was peripheral blood, collected 28 days after the second AZD1222 dose. This TCR was recovered from an adult who received the AZD1222 COVID-19 vaccine. The chain carries TRBV24-1 and TRBJ2-1; 8 bases agree with TRBD1. The CDR3 sequence is CATSDTAGGARNEQFF. The CDR3, as DNA: TGTGCCACCAGTGATACCGCAGGGGGCGCCCGTAATGAGCAGTTCTTC.